The rows below give T cell receptor beta chains drawn from one sample of a study of graft-versus-host responses after intestinal transplantation. No antigen has been identified for these receptors. Assay: immunoSEQ multiplex PCR; the TCRdb copy retains only in-frame clones and omits some. The data contain under 65,000 clones, approximately 94% of them singletons. This material consisted of unstimulated CD4+ T cells sorted from spleen or lymph node cells, taken before transplant. The source of these receptors is a human donor who was the organ donor for an intestinal transplant. CDR3s include the opening cysteine and the closing phenylalanine or tryptophan. The order of the fields is D gene, V gene, clone size, J gene, CDR3 DNA, CDR3 protein. D genes are given only for firm matches. The listing skips clone size in some rows; elsewhere it reads once, few, many or a size class.

D gene: -
V gene: TRBV5-6
clone size: -
J gene: TRBJ2-6
CDR3 DNA: TGTGCCAGCAGCCTATCGAGGCCTGGGGCCAACGTCCTGACTTTC
CDR3 protein: CASSLSRPGANVLTF

D gene: -
V gene: TRBV10-2
clone size: -
J gene: TRBJ2-7
CDR3 DNA: TGCGCCAGCAGTGAGCCGCGACTGCTGACCTACGAGCAGTACTTC
CDR3 protein: CASSEPRLLTYEQYF

D gene: TRBD2
V gene: TRBV2
clone size: -
J gene: TRBJ2-7
CDR3 DNA: TGTGCCAGCAGTGGGCCCCCGGGACTACCCTCCTACGAGCAGTACTTC
CDR3 protein: CASSGPPGLPSYEQYF

D gene: TRBD1
V gene: TRBV7-9
clone size: -
J gene: TRBJ1-3
CDR3 DNA: TGTGCCAGCAGCGCAGGGGGCCGTGGGGGAAACACCATATATTTT
CDR3 protein: CASSAGGRGGNTIYF

D gene: -
V gene: TRBV5-6
clone size: -
J gene: TRBJ2-1
CDR3 DNA: TGTGCCAGCAGAAGGGACGGCCCCCCGCTCTTC
CDR3 protein: CASRRDGPPLF

D gene: TRBD1
V gene: TRBV5-1
clone size: -
J gene: TRBJ1-4
CDR3 DNA: TGCGCCAGCAGCGGGGACAGGGGTGGAAGTGAAAAACTGTTTTTT
CDR3 protein: CASSGDRGGSEKLFF

D gene: -
V gene: TRBV11-3
clone size: -
J gene: TRBJ2-1
CDR3 DNA: TGTGCCAGCAGCTTGAGGGGTTACAGTTCCTACAATGAGCAGTTCTTC
CDR3 protein: CASSLRGYSSYNEQFF

D gene: TRBD1
V gene: TRBV4-2
clone size: -
J gene: TRBJ1-4
CDR3 DNA: TGTGCCAGCAGCCAAGGGGACAGGGGTCTTAACACTAATGAAAAACTGTTTTTT
CDR3 protein: CASSQGDRGLNTNEKLFF

D gene: TRBD2
V gene: TRBV10-3
clone size: -
J gene: TRBJ2-7
CDR3 DNA: TGTGCCATCAGTCCTGGGGGGGGACTAGAATCATACGAGCAGTACTTC
CDR3 protein: CAISPGGGLESYEQYF

D gene: TRBD1
V gene: TRBV7-2
clone size: once
J gene: TRBJ2-7
CDR3 DNA: TGTGCCAGCAGCTCCCGGACAGGGGGGCCCTACGAGCAGTACTTC
CDR3 protein: CASSSRTGGPYEQYF

D gene: -
V gene: TRBV14
clone size: -
J gene: TRBJ2-7
CDR3 DNA: TGTGCCAGCAGCAAAGGGGGCTACGAGCAGTACTTC
CDR3 protein: CASSKGGYEQYF

D gene: -
V gene: TRBV10-3
clone size: -
J gene: TRBJ2-7
CDR3 DNA: TGTGCCATCAGTGAGGTCGGATACGAGCAGTACTTC
CDR3 protein: CAISEVGYEQYF

D gene: -
V gene: TRBV10-3
clone size: -
J gene: TRBJ2-1
CDR3 DNA: TGTGCCATCAGTGACGACAACCGCTCCTACAATGAGCAGTTCTTC
CDR3 protein: CAISDDNRSYNEQFF

D gene: TRBD1
V gene: TRBV7-9
clone size: -
J gene: TRBJ2-3
CDR3 DNA: TGTGCCAGCAGGCTAAAACCGGGGCAGGGGGCGCCGGATACGCAGTATTTT
CDR3 protein: CASRLKPGQGAPDTQYF

D gene: TRBD1
V gene: TRBV9
clone size: -
J gene: TRBJ2-5
CDR3 DNA: TGTGCCAGCAGCGAGGGGGCGCGGGAAGAGACCCAGTACTTC
CDR3 protein: CASSEGAREETQYF

D gene: -
V gene: TRBV6-1
clone size: -
J gene: TRBJ1-2
CDR3 DNA: TGTGCCAGCAGTGAAGATAACGGATTGAAGAACTATGGCTACACCTTC
CDR3 protein: CASSEDNGLKNYGYTF

D gene: -
V gene: TRBV6-1
clone size: -
J gene: TRBJ2-5
CDR3 DNA: TGTGCCAGCAGTGAAGGGCGGGAGACCCAGTACTTC
CDR3 protein: CASSEGRETQYF

D gene: -
V gene: TRBV11-2
clone size: -
J gene: TRBJ2-3
CDR3 DNA: TGTGCCAGCAGCTTACACGGGAGGACAGGAGCAGCAGATACGCAGTATTTT
CDR3 protein: CASSLHGRTGAADTQYF

D gene: -
V gene: TRBV7-9
clone size: -
J gene: TRBJ2-1
CDR3 DNA: TGTGCCAGCAGCTTATCGCGGGGACAGTACAATGAGCAGTTCTTC
CDR3 protein: CASSLSRGQYNEQFF

D gene: -
V gene: TRBV5-1
clone size: -
J gene: TRBJ1-1
CDR3 DNA: TGCGCCAGCAGCTTGATCCCGCACACTGAAGCTTTCTTT
CDR3 protein: CASSLIPHTEAFF

D gene: -
V gene: TRBV7-9
clone size: -
J gene: TRBJ2-5
CDR3 DNA: TGTGCCAGCAGCTTGAGGGTTAAAGAGACCCAGTACTTC
CDR3 protein: CASSLRVKETQYF

D gene: -
V gene: TRBV19
clone size: -
J gene: TRBJ1-5
CDR3 DNA: TGTGCCAGTAGTGAGATCGGGACCGCCACTTATCAGCCCCAGCATTTT
CDR3 protein: CASSEIGTATYQPQHF

D gene: -
V gene: TRBV7-2
clone size: once
J gene: TRBJ1-1
CDR3 DNA: TGTGCCAGCAGCTTGAGGGGAACGAACACTGAAGCTTTCTTT
CDR3 protein: CASSLRGTNTEAFF

D gene: -
V gene: TRBV6-5
clone size: -
J gene: TRBJ2-3
CDR3 DNA: TGTGCCAGCAGTTTAGGGGGCACAGATACGCAGTATTTT
CDR3 protein: CASSLGGTDTQYF

D gene: -
V gene: TRBV2
clone size: -
J gene: TRBJ2-1
CDR3 DNA: TGTGCCAGCAGTAGCCTAGCGAAAGGCGATGAGCAGTTCTTC
CDR3 protein: CASSSLAKGDEQFF

D gene: -
V gene: TRBV5-4
clone size: -
J gene: TRBJ1-3
CDR3 DNA: TGTGCCAGCAGCCGGACACCCTCTGGAAACACCATATATTTT
CDR3 protein: CASSRTPSGNTIYF

D gene: -
V gene: TRBV7-2
clone size: -
J gene: TRBJ1-2
CDR3 DNA: TGTGCCAGCAGCTTCTCGACAGAGAGCTATGGCTACACCTTC
CDR3 protein: CASSFSTESYGYTF

D gene: TRBD1
V gene: TRBV5-1
clone size: -
J gene: TRBJ2-2
CDR3 DNA: TGCGCCAGCAGGGCGGGACAGGGGGCCGGGGAGCTGTTTTTT
CDR3 protein: CASRAGQGAGELFF

D gene: -
V gene: TRBV30
clone size: -
J gene: TRBJ1-1
CDR3 DNA: TGTGCCTGGAGACCCCACGCGGGGGGAACTTCTGAAGCTTTCTTT
CDR3 protein: CAWRPHAGGTSEAFF

D gene: -
V gene: TRBV25-1
clone size: -
J gene: TRBJ2-5
CDR3 DNA: TGTGCCAGCAGTGAATGGGGAAGCAGGGCCGTCCAAGAGACCCAGTACTTC
CDR3 protein: CASSEWGSRAVQETQYF

D gene: -
V gene: TRBV30
clone size: -
J gene: TRBJ2-1
CDR3 DNA: TGTGCCTGGAGTGGGGACCAGCCCAATGAGCAGTTCTTC
CDR3 protein: CAWSGDQPNEQFF

D gene: -
V gene: TRBV7-9
clone size: -
J gene: TRBJ2-3
CDR3 DNA: TGTGCCAGCAGCTCCACACAAGGGACACGGACTAGCACAGATACGCAGTATTTT
CDR3 protein: CASSSTQGTRTSTDTQYF

D gene: -
V gene: TRBV6-1
clone size: -
J gene: TRBJ1-5
CDR3 DNA: TGTGCCAGCAGACATAGACAAGGGTGGGATCAGCCCCAGCATTTT
CDR3 protein: CASRHRQGWDQPQHF

D gene: -
V gene: TRBV15
clone size: -
J gene: TRBJ2-5
CDR3 DNA: TGTGCCACCAGCAGACTGCGACTTGAGGGCCCAGAGACCCAGTACTTC
CDR3 protein: CATSRLRLEGPETQYF

D gene: -
V gene: TRBV6-5
clone size: -
J gene: TRBJ2-5
CDR3 DNA: TGTGCCGGGAAGGACAGTACGGGGACCCAGTACTTC
CDR3 protein: CAGKDSTGTQYF

D gene: -
V gene: TRBV7-2
clone size: -
J gene: TRBJ2-2
CDR3 DNA: TGTGCCAGCAGCCCCCGGAGGATCCCCGGGGAGCTGTTTTTT
CDR3 protein: CASSPRRIPGELFF

D gene: -
V gene: TRBV7-9
clone size: -
J gene: TRBJ1-1
CDR3 DNA: TGTGCCAGCAGCTTAGGGGACCGAGTGAACACTGAAGCTTTCTTT
CDR3 protein: CASSLGDRVNTEAFF

D gene: -
V gene: TRBV5-1
clone size: -
J gene: TRBJ2-5
CDR3 DNA: TGCGCCAGCAGACAGACCCAAGAGACCCAGTACTTC
CDR3 protein: CASRQTQETQYF

D gene: -
V gene: TRBV7-3
clone size: -
J gene: TRBJ2-2
CDR3 DNA: TGTGCCAGCAGCTACACGAACACCGGGGAGCTGTTTTTT
CDR3 protein: CASSYTNTGELFF

D gene: TRBD1
V gene: TRBV7-7
clone size: -
J gene: TRBJ2-5
CDR3 DNA: TGTGCTAGCAGCTTAGAGGGACAGGATGGGACCCAGTACTTC
CDR3 protein: CASSLEGQDGTQYF

D gene: -
V gene: TRBV6-6
clone size: -
J gene: TRBJ1-2
CDR3 DNA: TGTGCCAGCAGTTCAGGGTATGATGGCTACACCTTC
CDR3 protein: CASSSGYDGYTF

D gene: TRBD2
V gene: TRBV5-4
clone size: -
J gene: TRBJ2-7
CDR3 DNA: TGTGCCAGCAGCTTAACTAGCGGGGGTTACGAGCAGTACTTC
CDR3 protein: CASSLTSGGYEQYF

D gene: TRBD1
V gene: TRBV2
clone size: -
J gene: TRBJ1-5
CDR3 DNA: TGTGCCAGCAACCCGGGACAGGGAAGGTGGCCCCAGCATTTT
CDR3 protein: CASNPGQGRWPQHF

D gene: TRBD2
V gene: TRBV5-1
clone size: -
J gene: TRBJ2-5
CDR3 DNA: TGCGCCAGCTCCCGGACTAGCGGGGAACGGGAGACCCAGTACTTC
CDR3 protein: CASSRTSGERETQYF

D gene: -
V gene: TRBV29-1
clone size: -
J gene: TRBJ2-7
CDR3 DNA: TGCAGCGTTGAGGCGTCCTACGAGCAGTACTTC
CDR3 protein: CSVEASYEQYF

D gene: TRBD2
V gene: TRBV18
clone size: -
J gene: TRBJ2-1
CDR3 DNA: TGTGCCAGCACGGGGAGTAGCGGGGGCAATGAGCAGTTCTTC
CDR3 protein: CASTGSSGGNEQFF

D gene: -
V gene: TRBV6-1
clone size: -
J gene: TRBJ2-7
CDR3 DNA: TGTGCCAGCAGTCTTCGACAGGCCGAAGAGAAATTC
CDR3 protein: CASSLRQAEEKF

D gene: -
V gene: TRBV30
clone size: -
J gene: TRBJ1-6
CDR3 DNA: TGTGCCTGGAGTCAGCGCGATAATTCACCCCTCCACTTT
CDR3 protein: CAWSQRDNSPLHF

D gene: -
V gene: TRBV7-2
clone size: -
J gene: TRBJ1-1
CDR3 DNA: TGTGCCAGCAGCCCCGGGACGACCCCTGAAGCTTTCTTT
CDR3 protein: CASSPGTTPEAFF

D gene: -
V gene: TRBV2
clone size: -
J gene: TRBJ1-5
CDR3 DNA: TGTGCCAGCAGTGCCGGTCAGCCCCAGCATTTT
CDR3 protein: CASSAGQPQHF

D gene: TRBD2
V gene: TRBV5-4
clone size: once
J gene: TRBJ2-5
CDR3 DNA: TGTGCCAGCAGCTTATCAGGGGGTTTAGCGGGGGAAGGAAAGACCCAGTACTTC
CDR3 protein: CASSLSGGLAGEGKTQYF